This TCR beta chain derives from a study of blood T cell repertoires in COVID-19. Looking at the study overall: PBMCs, B-cell-depleted T cells, or T cells were the source of the cDNA or gDNA that made up the material.

All enrollees were about 18 to 89 years old and from 20 to 25 US areas. Profiled with immunoSEQ multiplex PCR; TCRdb holds only in-frame clones, not every one. Of roughly 180,000 clones in the sample, roughly 82% were seen once. The origin of this receptor is a man aged 50 to 59 who had recovered from COVID-19. Sequenced material: PBMCs or T cells enriched from blood (not recorded which).

CDR3 sequence (DNA): TGTGCCAGCAGCTTCCCCGGCGGGTGGGAGCAGTTCTTC. It encodes CASSFPGGWEQFF. The V and J genes are TRBV3-1 (or the pseudogene TRBV3-2) and TRBJ2-1; a weak D match, TRBD2 (5 bases). The CDR3 contains 13 residues. Trimming removed 5 bases from V and 10 bases from J, with 15 bases in between. Germline V gives CDR1 LGHDT, CDR2 YNNKEL (reference sequence).